A single sample is the source of the 15 T cell receptor beta chains below, sequenced in a study of low-dose radiotherapy and immunotherapy resistance in tumors. This sample's time point: before trial treatment. Priming of first-strand cDNA relied on TRAV- and TRBV-specific primers (covering alpha and beta chains). The PCR that amplified TCRs ran for approximately 20 cycles, relying on a constant-region primer and a V-primer adapter. TCRdb fed the reads into MiXCR, producing one record per CDR3 protein. Here the sample spans around 80,000 distinct CDR3 sequences, around 18% being singletons. The material was PBMCs, obtained before treatment. The receptors were sampled from a male donor with prostate cancer.

This clonotype appeared many times. The chain has TRBV4-3 and TRBJ2-3, with 13 bases lining up with TRBD2. Germline V gives CDR1 LGHNA, CDR2 YSLEER. The CDR3 runs to 16 residues. The V and J ends lost 3 bases and 7 bases, in that order; junction bases with no gene match: 7. Here the CDR3 DNA reads TGCGCCAGCAGCCAGGGGACTAGCGGGGTCGTTTATACGCAGTATTTT. Translated, it gives CASSQGTSGVVYTQYF.

With respect to this clonotype: This likely stems from a read error, as it lies one base from a far larger clone. The chain carries TRBV6-2 or TRBV6-3 and TRBJ1-2, with a possible D match to TRBD1 (6 bases). The CDR3 length is 14 residues. CDR1 and CDR2 from the germline V gene are MNHEY and SVGEGT. The chain's CDR3 is CASIGGGLVGGYIF. Here the CDR3 DNA reads TGTGCCAGCATCGGGGGGGGCTTAGTAGGCGGCTACATCTTC.

Only one count was recorded for this clonotype. The chain carries TRBV6-2 or TRBV6-3 and TRBJ2-7; 8 nucleotides agree with TRBD1. Germline loops: CDR1 MNHEY, CDR2 SVGEGT. The junction had 12 bases not matched to a gene; V was cut back by 8 bases and J by 6 bases. CDR3 length equals 14 residues. The CDR3 nucleotides are TGTGCCAGCTGCCCGGACAGGGTATACTGCGAGCAGTACTTC. Its protein is CASCPDRVYCEQYF.

This clonotype was seen more than once but under ten times. The chain uses TRBV5-1 and TRBJ2-1, with 10 positions matching TRBD2. The germline V gene has CDR1 SGHRS and CDR2 YFSETQ. The V gene end was trimmed by 2 bases and the J gene end by 3 bases; junction bases not matched to a gene: 11. The CDR3 is 18 amino acids. CDR3 sequence (DNA): TGCGCCAGCAGCTTCTCCCCCGTTTCTAGCGGGGGCTACAATGAGCAGTTCTTC. It translates to CASSFSPVSSGGYNEQFF.

With respect to this clonotype: A far larger clone is a single base away, which makes a read error likely. The genes are TRBV28 and TRBJ2-1, with D uncertain. Germline V lookup: CDR1 MDHEN, CDR2 SYDVKM. There are 12 residues in the CDR3. The germline V and J ends were trimmed by 7 bases and 10 bases, with 14 bases remaining between them. The CDR3, as DNA: TGTGCCAGCACTAGGTCTGCTTACGAGCAGTTCTTC. Residues: CASTRSAYEQFF.

The V call is TRBV28, the J call TRBJ2-7; D may be TRBD1 (5 bases). This CDR3 contains 15 residues. Germline V lookup: CDR1 MDHEN, CDR2 SYDVKM. Trimming took off 3 bases at V and 3 bases at J, with 15 bases between the two ends. CDR3 DNA sequence: TGTGCCAGCAGTTTCCAAGGGGAAACTTACTACGAGCAGTACTTC. It encodes CASSFQGETYYEQYF.

In this sample, this clonotype turned up many times. The chain uses TRBV11-1 and TRBJ1-1; no clear D gene. V was trimmed by 0 bases and J by 7 bases, leaving 6 bases between them. CDR3 size: 12 residues. Germline CDR1 SGHAT, CDR2 FQDESV (reference sequence). The CDR3 sequence: CASSLAGYEAFF. CDR3 bases: TGTGCCAGCAGCTTAGCGGGGTATGAAGCTTTCTTT.

This clonotype showed up many times. The chain has TRBV5-6 and TRBJ2-1; TRBD2 might be the D (7 bases). This CDR3 spans 13 amino acids. V was shortened by 1 base and J by 12 bases, with 14 bases between the two germline ends. Germline V gene sequence: CDR1 SGHDT, CDR2 YYEEEE. The CDR3 region is CASSLRGGGAQFF. Here the CDR3 DNA reads TGTGCCAGCAGCTTGAGGGGGGGAGGTGCGCAGTTCTTC.

This clonotype was picked up many times. This rearrangement joins TRBV9 to TRBJ1-4, with D unresolved. Germline CDR1 is SGDLS and CDR2 is YYNGEE. Between the trimmed V and J ends, which lost 0 bases and 0 bases, there was a span of 15 bases. There are 18 residues in the CDR3. The CDR3: CASSVGVVGVATNEKLFF. The CDR3 DNA reads TGTGCCAGCAGCGTAGGTGTTGTCGGGGTGGCAACTAATGAAAAACTGTTTTTT.

This clonotype was observed at least ten times. The V and J genes are TRBV5-1 and TRBJ2-1; D is uncertain. V was shortened by 6 bases and J by 2 bases, with 15 bases between the two germline ends. The germline V gene has CDR1 SGHRS and CDR2 YFSETQ. The CDR3 covers 15 residues. CDR3: CASKPWPWTYNEQFF. CDR3 DNA sequence: TGCGCCAGCAAGCCCTGGCCTTGGACCTACAATGAGCAGTTCTTC.

This sequence joins TRBV28 and TRBJ2-5; no reliable D call. The ends were cut back, 2 bases at V and 1 base at J, with 11 bases in the middle. CDR3 length: 15 residues. The germline V gene has CDR1 MDHEN and CDR2 SYDVKM. The CDR3 reads CASSLRFDSQETQYF. In nucleotides, the CDR3 is TGTGCCAGCAGTTTACGATTTGATAGCCAAGAGACCCAGTACTTC. The variable domain in full, completed from reference TRBV28 and TRBJ2-5, reads DVKVTQSSRYLVKRTGEKVFLECVQDMDHENMFWYRQDPGLGLRLIYFSYDVKMKEKGDIPEGYSVSREKKERFSLILESASTNQTSMYLCASSLRFDSQETQYFGPGTRLLVL.

The table lists this clonotype with many counts. This sequence joins TRBV2 and TRBJ2-4; possible D gene TRBD2, 5 bases. The CDR3 covers 15 residues. V was pared by 7 bases and J by 0 bases, with 13 bases between. Per the germline V gene, CDR1 is SNHLY and CDR2 is FYNNEI. This CDR3 is CASKKTRAAKNIQYF. CDR3 in DNA: TGTGCCAGCAAGAAAACTAGAGCAGCCAAAAACATTCAGTACTTC. Complete variable domain (other parts from reference TRBV2 and TRBJ2-4): EPEVTQTPSHQVTQMGQEVILRCVPISNHLYFYWYRQILGQKVEFLVSFYNNEISEKSEIFDDQFSVERPDGSNFTLKIRSTKLEDSAMYFCASKKTRAAKNIQYFGAGTRLSVL.

This clonotype was detected ten times or more. The genes are TRBV12-3 or TRBV12-4 and TRBJ1-5, with D uncertain. The CDR3 is made up of 13 amino acids. Trimming cost V 1 base and J 2 bases, with 3 bases left between them. CDR3 DNA sequence: TGTGCCAGCAGTTTAGGGCGCAATCAGCCCCAGCATTTT. This gives the protein CASSLGRNQPQHF.

This clonotype was seen many times. This sequence joins TRBV5-6 and TRBJ2-7; tentative D call: TRBD2 (7 bases). Trimming took 3 bases from V and 1 from J, leaving 20 bases between them. Germline-derived CDR1 and CDR2 are SGHDT and YYEEEE. This CDR3 contains 17 residues. CDR3: CASSSPHMGGLSYEQYF. The CDR3 nucleotides read TGTGCCAGCAGCTCGCCCCATATGGGGGGGCTTTCCTACGAGCAGTACTTC. Drawing the rest from reference TRBV5-6 and TRBJ2-7, the complete variable domain is DAGVTQSPTHLIKTRGQQVTLRCSPKSGHDTVSWYQQALGQGPQFIFQYYEEEERQRGNFPDRFSGHQFPNYSSELNVNALLLGDSALYLCASSSPHMGGLSYEQYFGPGTRLTVT.

This clonotype was seen only a few times. The rearrangement joins TRBV29-1 to TRBJ2-1, with TRBD2 matching over 10 bases. Germline loops: CDR1 SQVTM, CDR2 ANQGSEA. V lost 6 bases to trimming and J lost 7 bases; unmatched junction nucleotides: 6. The CDR3 has 13 residues. CDR3 DNA sequence: TGCAGCGTGAGCGGGAGGGCCGGTAATGAGCAGTTCTTC. Its protein product is CSVSGRAGNEQFF.